Each of the 20 T cell receptor beta chains below was sequenced from the same sample in a study of blood T cells in healthy people across ages. Sample-barcoded 5' priming and a J-beta primer mix drove a second PCR of about 6 to 11 cycles. In TCRdb, the 5' RACE reads were re-called with MiXCR into one record per CDR3 protein. The repertoire has 600,000 or so distinct CDR3 sequences, about 30% of them found once; the top ten carry approximately 14%. Sequencing input: blood. Receptor source: a woman older than 75 in good health.

V is TRBV18 and J is TRBJ2-2; 8 bases are a match to TRBD1. Germline-derived CDR1 and CDR2 are KGHSH and LQKENI. The length of the CDR3 is 16 residues. The junction had 7 bases not matched to a gene; V was cut back by 4 bases and J by 3 bases. CDR3 in amino acids: CASSRRTGFDTGELFF. DNA of the CDR3: TGTGCCAGCTCACGCAGGACAGGGTTTGACACCGGGGAGCTGTTTTTT.

This clonotype was seen a few times. A read error is possible here, since a much larger clone lies one base away. The V and J genes are TRBV5-1 and TRBJ2-5; D perhaps matches TRBD2 (7 bases). The V gene lost 0 bases and the J gene lost 11 bases, with 23 bases spanning the gap. Per the germline V gene, CDR1 is SGHRS and CDR2 is YFSETQ. The CDR3 has 16 residues. CDR3 protein: CASSLDLRGIAGEQYF. The CDR3 region has the DNA TGCGCCAGCAGCTTGGACCTCAGGGGCATTGCGGGGGAGCAGTACTTC.

This clonotype showed up many times. V usage is TRBV9 and J usage is TRBJ2-5; the D call may be TRBD1 or TRBD2 (6 bases each). Germline CDR1 and CDR2: SGDLS and YYNGEE. Trimming took off 0 bases at V and 4 bases at J, with 16 bases between the two ends. The CDR3 runs 16 residues. The CDR3 sequence is CASSVASGGGRETQYF. The CDR3 DNA reads TGTGCCAGCAGCGTAGCATCCGGAGGGGGTAGAGAGACCCAGTACTTC.

Concerning this clonotype itself: Just one base apart from a much larger clone, this may be a read error. The genes are TRBV27 and TRBJ2-1, with 14 positions matching TRBD2. Germline lookup yields CDR1 MNHEY and CDR2 SMNVEV (reference sequence). V was clipped by 8 bases and J by 13 bases; unmatched bases: 22. CDR3 size: 18 residues. The CDR3 loop reads CASGGSGRTSGGKETQFF. The CDR3 DNA is TGTGCCAGCGGCGGGTCGGGCCGGACTAGCGGGGGGAAAGAGACCCAGTTCTTC.

This clonotype has just a few counts. The chain combines TRBV6-5 with TRBJ1-1; TRBD1 aligns across 7 bases. The CDR3 is 13 residues long. The junction had 2 bases not matched to a gene; V was cut back by 6 bases and J by 1 base. CDR1 MNHEY and CDR2 SVGAGI come from the germline V gene. The chain's CDR3 is CASRQGKNTEAFF. CDR3 DNA sequence: TGTGCCAGCAGACAGGGGAAGAACACTGAAGCTTTCTTT.

This chain joins TRBV5-5 and TRBJ2-7, with D possibly matching TRBD1 (6 bases). Trimming removed 4 bases at V and 0 bases at J, with 11 bases between. Germline lookup yields CDR1 SGHKS and CDR2 YYEKEE (reference sequence). CDR3 size: 14 residues. DNA of the CDR3: TGTGCCAGCAGCGTATACAGGGACTCCTACGAGCAGTACTTC. This encodes CASSVYRDSYEQYF.

This clonotype was seen repeatedly, ten times or more. This chain uses TRBV20-1 with TRBJ1-1; 7 bases align to TRBD1. J was trimmed by 0 bases and V by 6 bases; bases with no gene match: 7. This CDR3 contains 14 residues. The germline V gene encodes CDR1 DFQATT and CDR2 SNEGSKA (reference sequence). In DNA form, the CDR3 reads TGCAGTGCAAGGGACAGATTGATGAACACTGAAGCTTTCTTT. Protein: CSARDRLMNTEAFF.

Notes on this clonotype: This may be a read error, as it is one base from a much larger clone. The chain carries TRBV4-1 and TRBJ2-5; 10 positions match TRBD1. Germline V gives CDR1 MGHRA, CDR2 YSYEKL. CDR3 length equals 16 residues. The CDR3 coding sequence is TGCGCCAGCAGCCAAGATACTGGGACAGGGGAAGAGACCCAGTGCTTC. Translating gives CASSQDTGTGEETQCF.

This clonotype has more than one count but fewer than ten. The V gene is TRBV5-1, the J gene TRBJ1-1, with 8 bases fitting TRBD1. This CDR3 is 15 amino acids long. V dropped 0 bases and J dropped 0; count of bases not matched to a gene: 1. Per the germline V gene, CDR1 is SGHRS and CDR2 is YFSETQ. CDR3 coding DNA: TGCGCCAGCAGCTTGGTCAGGGGGCTGAACACTGAAGCTTTCTTT. The encoded protein is CASSLVRGLNTEAFF. The whole variable domain, filled in from reference TRBV5-1 and TRBJ1-1, reads KAGVTQTPRYLIKTRGQQVTLSCSPISGHRSVSWYQQTPGQGLQFLFEYFSETQRNKGNFPGRFSGRQFSNSRSEMNVSTLELGDSALYLCASSLVRGLNTEAFFGQGTRLTVV.

A few counts support this clonotype. This rearrangement joins TRBV6-1 to TRBJ1-5, with D uncertain. CDR3 length equals 13 residues. The ends were cut back, 6 bases at V and 2 bases at J, with 8 bases in the middle. The V gene's germline CDR1 is MNHNS and CDR2 SASEGT. In nucleotides, the CDR3 is TGTGCCAGCAGGAGTTTTGGCAATCAGCCCCAGCATTTT. Protein product: CASRSFGNQPQHF.

This clonotype came up a few times. This sequence joins TRBV5-1 and TRBJ1-1, with TRBD1 matching 7 bases. This CDR3 comprises 17 residues. CDR1 and CDR2 from the germline V gene are SGHRS and YFSETQ. Trimming took 0 bases from V and 0 from J; bases not matched to a gene: 8. The chain's CDR3 is CASSLGLGTELNTEAFF. For the CDR3, the DNA is TGCGCCAGCAGCTTGGGACTCGGGACAGAGCTGAACACTGAAGCTTTCTTT.

Many counts were recorded for this clonotype. This chain connects TRBV7-3 to TRBJ2-7; 7 bases fit TRBD1. The junction had 4 bases not matched to a gene; V was cut back by 1 base and J by 1 base. This CDR3 comprises 15 residues. The germline V gene encodes CDR1 SGHTA and CDR2 FQGTGA. CDR3 DNA sequence: TGTGCCAGCAGCTTAAATGGGACAGAGTCCTACGAGCAGTACTTC. This sequence encodes CASSLNGTESYEQYF.

This clonotype was counted ten times or more. This chain connects TRBV13 to TRBJ2-3; D is undetermined. The V gene lost 2 bases and the J gene lost 0 bases, with 18 bases spanning the gap. The CDR3 length is 18 residues. Per the germline V gene, CDR1 is PRHDT and CDR2 is FYEKMQ (reference sequence). Here the CDR3 DNA reads TGTGCCAGCAGCTTAAGGGCCCTAAACCCCTTCAGCACAGATACGCAGTATTTT. Protein: CASSLRALNPFSTDTQYF. The variable domain in full, completed from reference TRBV13 and TRBJ2-3, reads AAGVIQSPRHLIKEKRETATLKCYPIPRHDTVYWYQQGPGQDPQFLISFYEKMQSDKGSIPDRFSAQQFSDYHSELNMSSLELGDSALYFCASSLRALNPFSTDTQYFGPGTRLTVL.

In the case of this clonotype: A much larger clonotype is one base distant, so this may be a read error. The genes are TRBV7-9 and TRBJ1-2, with 8 bases matching TRBD1. The CDR3 contains 14 residues. The germline V gene has CDR1 SEHNR and CDR2 FQNEAQ (reference sequence). CDR3 residues: CANSLGTGAYGYTF. The CDR3 DNA reads as TGTGCCAACAGCTTAGGGACAGGAGCGTATGGCTACACCTTC.

This clonotype was seen more than once but under ten times. A read error is possible here, since a much larger clone lies one base away. This sequence joins TRBV5-1 and TRBJ2-3; a weak D match, TRBD2 (6 bases). CDR3 length: 15 residues. Trimming shortened V by 4 bases and J by 1 base, and 13 bases separated the two germline ends. CDR1 SGHRS and CDR2 YFSETQ come from the germline V gene. CDR3 sequence: CASSHGTGGTDTQYF. As DNA, the CDR3 is TGCGCCAGCAGCCACGGGACTGGCGGCACAGATACGCAGTATTTT.

On this clonotype: One base away lies a much larger clone, so this may be a sequencing read error. This chain links TRBV12-3 or TRBV12-4 with TRBJ2-2; 8 bases map to TRBD1. The CDR3 has 16 amino acids. The CDR3 sequence: CASSPYGTGPTGERFF. The DNA of the CDR3 is TGTGCCAGCAGTCCATATGGGACAGGCCCCACCGGGGAGCGGTTTTTT.

The table lists this clonotype with many counts. The gene calls are TRBV6-2 or TRBV6-3 and TRBJ2-7; 9 bases map to TRBD1. Trimming took 0 bases from V and 1 from J; bases not matched to a gene: 7. The CDR3 contains 17 residues. CDR1 and CDR2 (germline): MNHEY, SVGEGT. CDR3 sequence reads: CASSYSTGTGFSYEQYF. CDR3 in DNA: TGTGCCAGCAGTTACTCTACCGGGACAGGGTTTTCCTACGAGCAGTACTTC.

This clonotype was observed many times. Given a much more abundant clone one base away, this may be a read error. The chain is built from TRBV20-1 and TRBJ2-1; possibly TRBD1 or TRBD2 for D (5 bases each). This CDR3 region has 12 residues. V was pared by 5 bases and J by 12 bases, with 17 bases between. In germline, CDR1 is DFQATT, CDR2 SNEGSKA (reference sequence). CDR3 sequence: CSAEGAGGWQFF. In DNA form, the CDR3 reads TGCAGTGCTGAAGGGGCCGGAGGTTGGCAGTTCTTC.

In this sample, this clonotype turned up many times. CDR3 bases: TGCAGTGCACCGGGTGTGGTCTCCTACGAGCAGTACTTC. This codes for CSAPGVVSYEQYF. The rearrangement links TRBV20-1 to TRBJ2-7; D call uncertain. Germline V gives CDR1 DFQATT, CDR2 SNEGSKA (reference sequence). V lost 6 bases to trimming and J lost 0 bases, with 12 bases between them. The CDR3 is made up of 13 amino acids.

Concerning this clonotype: This clone may be a read error of a much larger clone one base away. This sequence joins TRBV11-2 and TRBJ2-7; 7 bases align to TRBD1. The junction had 5 bases not matched to a gene; V was cut back by 5 bases and J by 7 bases. CDR1 and CDR2 (germline): SGHAT, FQNNGV. This CDR3 has 12 residues. Here the CDR3 DNA reads TGTGCCAGCAGCGCCAGGGGGAATGAGCAGTACTTC. This codes for CASSARGNEQYF. Supplemented by reference TRBV11-2 and TRBJ2-7, the full variable domain reads EAGVAQSPRYKIIEKRQSVAFWCNPISGHATLYWYQQILGQGPKLLIQFQNNGVVDDSQLPKDRFSAERLKGVDSTLKIQPAKLEDSAVYLCASSARGNEQYFGPGTRLTVT.